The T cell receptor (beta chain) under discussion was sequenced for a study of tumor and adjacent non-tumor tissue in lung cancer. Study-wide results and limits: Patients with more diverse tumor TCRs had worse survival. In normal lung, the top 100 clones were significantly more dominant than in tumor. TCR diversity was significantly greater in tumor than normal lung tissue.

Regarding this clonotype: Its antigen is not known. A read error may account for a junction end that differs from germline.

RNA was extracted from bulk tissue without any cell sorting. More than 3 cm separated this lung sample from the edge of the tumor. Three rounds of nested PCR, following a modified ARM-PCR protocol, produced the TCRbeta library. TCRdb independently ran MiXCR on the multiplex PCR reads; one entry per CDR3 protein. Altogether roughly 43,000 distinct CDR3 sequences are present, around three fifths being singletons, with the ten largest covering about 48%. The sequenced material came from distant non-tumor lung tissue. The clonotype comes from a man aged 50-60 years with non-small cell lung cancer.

This chain's CDR3 is CATRLALDNNKQLF. As DNA, the CDR3 is TGTGCCACCCGACTAGCGCTCGACAACAATAAGCAGCTCTTC. This chain uses TRBV28 with TRBJ2-1, with 8 bases identical to TRBD2. From germline, CDR1 is MDHEN and CDR2 SYDVKM. CDR3 length: 14 residues. The full variable domain, completed using reference TRBV28 and TRBJ2-1, is DVKVTQSSRYLVKRTGEKVFLECVQDMDHENMFWYRQDPGLGLRLIYFSYDVKMKEKGDIPEGYSVSREKKERFSLILESASTNQTSMYLCATRLALDNNKQLFGPGTRLTVL.